This TCR beta chain was observed in a study of blood T cell repertoires in COVID-19. As for the study in general: Material from acute and convalescent COVID-19 was sourced from the United States, Italy and Spain.

The CDR3 covers 18 residues. The V gene's germline CDR1 is LNHDA and CDR2 SQIVND (reference sequence). V was clipped by 7 bases and J by 4 bases; unmatched bases: 18. Generated by immunoSEQ multiplex PCR, the TCRdb table keeps only in-frame clones and is missing some. The repertoire includes around 16,000 clones, 88% of them detected once, and roughly 12% sits in the top ten. This clonotype originated in a human donor in a cohort sampled during active COVID-19. Specimen: peripheral blood. The chain recombines TRBV19 with TRBJ1-2; 10 bases map to TRBD1. CDR3 protein: CASNSKLTGTGVFYGYTF. The CDR3, as DNA: TGTGCCAGTAATTCGAAATTAACCGGGACAGGGGTGTTCTATGGCTACACCTTC.